Below, 10 T cell receptor beta chains from the same sample are listed, as sequenced in a study of blood T cell repertoires in COVID-19. Using immunoSEQ multiplex PCR, the repertoire was profiled, and TCRdb retains in-frame clones only, with some absent. The sample has more than 85,000 clones, around 80% seen once. Sequenced: peripheral blood. Every receptor here comes from a man in his sixties with acute or convalescent COVID-19.

The rearrangement uses TRBV2 and TRBJ1-1, with 10 bases identical to TRBD1. The CDR3 loop spans 14 amino acids. After removal of 10 bases from V and 5 bases from J, the junction contained 10 bases not matched to a gene. Germline CDR1 SNHLY, CDR2 FYNNEI. CDR3 sequence reads: CATRDRGRNTEAFF. For the CDR3, the DNA is TGTGCCACCAGGGACAGGGGAAGGAATACTGAAGCTTTCTTT. The full variable domain, in which reference TRBV2 and TRBJ1-1 provide the parts outside the CDR3, is EPEVTQTPSHQVTQMGQEVILRCVPISNHLYFYWYRQILGQKVEFLVSFYNNEISEKSEIFDDQFSVERPDGSNFTLKIRSTKLEDSAMYFCATRDRGRNTEAFFGQGTRLTVV.

This chain joins TRBV7-9 and TRBJ1-6; 7 bases are a match to TRBD1. J lost 7 bases, V lost 1 base, and 1 base had no gene match. The CDR3 runs 14 residues. CDR1 and CDR2 (germline): SEHNR, FQNEAQ (reference sequence). For the CDR3, the DNA is TGTGCCAGCAGCTTAGTACAGGGGAATTCACCCCTCCACTTT. Amino acid sequence: CASSLVQGNSPLHF.

This chain joins TRBV28 and TRBJ1-6; a possible D gene is TRBD1 (6 bases). V was clipped by 7 bases and J by 11 bases, with 21 bases between them. The CDR3 contains 15 residues. CDR1 is MDHEN and CDR2 is SYDVKM in the germline V gene. The CDR3 spells CASNPQSGGWAPLHF. The CDR3 bases are TGTGCCAGCAACCCCCAATCGGGGGGCTGGGCACCCCTCCACTTT.

The J gene is TRBJ2-1, the V gene TRBV25-1, with D maybe TRBD2 (6 bases). The germline V gene has CDR1 MGHDK and CDR2 SYGVNS. This CDR3 is 13 amino acids long. The V and J ends lost 4 bases and 8 bases respectively, with 12 bases between them. This chain's CDR3 is CASSGRGRHEQFF. DNA for the CDR3: TGTGCCAGCAGTGGGCGGGGAAGGCATGAGCAGTTCTTC.

About this clone: At one end the junction does not follow the germline gene, possibly because of a read error. The gene calls are TRBV7-7 and TRBJ2-5; maybe TRBD2 (7 bases). Germline CDR1 and CDR2: SSHAT and FNYEAQ (reference sequence). The CDR3 loop spans 15 amino acids. The CDR3, as DNA: TGTGCTAGCAGCTTGAGGCGGGGGCCACAAGAGACCCAGTACTTC. Translated: CASSLRRGPQETQYF.

This rearrangement joins TRBV19 to TRBJ2-1; 7 nucleotides line up with TRBD1. The germline CDR1 and CDR2 sequences are LNHDA and SQIVND (reference sequence). The V and J ends lost 2 bases and 2 bases, in that order; junction bases with no gene match: 9. There are 17 residues in the CDR3. The CDR3, as DNA: TGTGCCAGTAGTATAACAAAAGGACAGGCGCCCTACAATGAGCAGTTCTTC. Encoded protein: CASSITKGQAPYNEQFF. Using reference TRBV19 and TRBJ2-1 for the parts outside the CDR3, the full variable domain is DGGITQSPKYLFRKEGQNVTLSCEQNLNHDAMYWYRQDPGQGLRLIYYSQIVNDFQKGDIAEGYSVSREKKESFPLTVTSAQKNPTAFYLCASSITKGQAPYNEQFFGPGTRLTVL.

As to this clone: A junction boundary mismatches the germline segment, possibly from a read error. The J gene is TRBJ2-4, the V gene TRBV6-2 or TRBV6-3, with D perhaps TRBD2 (6 bases). The CDR3 has 15 amino acids. Germline V gene data show CDR1 as MNHEY and CDR2 as SVGEGT. For the CDR3, the DNA is TGTGCCAGCAGTTACACCTTAACGGGACTTGGTGTACGGGACTTC. It codes for CASSYTLTGLGVRDF.

This chain joins TRBV2 and TRBJ1-2; TRBD1 matches 7 bases. The V gene's germline CDR1 is SNHLY and CDR2 FYNNEI. Unmatched junction bases numbered 9, after V lost 6 bases and J lost 8 bases. The CDR3 is 13 amino acids. CDR3 amino acids: CASRGLDRPGYTF. For the CDR3, the DNA is TGTGCCAGCAGGGGCCTGGACAGGCCGGGCTACACCTTC.

The rearrangement uses TRBV7-9 and TRBJ1-2; D is uncertain. This CDR3 has 16 amino acids. The germline V gene has CDR1 SEHNR and CDR2 FQNEAQ (reference sequence). With 5 bases removed from V and 2 bases from J, the gap between germline ends came to 18 bases. The chain's CDR3 is CASSDKSTGRNYGYTF. The CDR3 region has the DNA TGTGCCAGCAGCGACAAAAGTACTGGGAGAAACTATGGCTACACCTTC.

The CDR3 sequence is CASSLSRVTEAFF. CDR3 nucleotides: TGTGCCAGCAGCTTAAGCAGGGTCACTGAAGCTTTCTTT. V gene TRBV7-2 combines with J gene TRBJ1-1; D might be TRBD1 (5 bases). This CDR3 has 13 residues. The ends were cut back, 2 bases at V and 4 bases at J, with 8 bases in the middle. The germline V gene encodes CDR1 SGHTA and CDR2 FQGNSA.